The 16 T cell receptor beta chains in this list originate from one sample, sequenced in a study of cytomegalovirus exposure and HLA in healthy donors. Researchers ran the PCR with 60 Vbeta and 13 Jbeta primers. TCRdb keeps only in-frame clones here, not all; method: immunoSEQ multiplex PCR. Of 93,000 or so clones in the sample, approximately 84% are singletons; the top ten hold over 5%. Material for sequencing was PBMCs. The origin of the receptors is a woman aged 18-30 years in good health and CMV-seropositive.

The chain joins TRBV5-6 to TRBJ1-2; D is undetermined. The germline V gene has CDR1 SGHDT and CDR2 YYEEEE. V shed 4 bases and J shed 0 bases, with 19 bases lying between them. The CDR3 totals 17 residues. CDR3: CASSKRRPGWSNYGYTF. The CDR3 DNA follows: TGTGCCAGCAGCAAACGACGGCCAGGTTGGTCTAACTATGGCTACACCTTC.

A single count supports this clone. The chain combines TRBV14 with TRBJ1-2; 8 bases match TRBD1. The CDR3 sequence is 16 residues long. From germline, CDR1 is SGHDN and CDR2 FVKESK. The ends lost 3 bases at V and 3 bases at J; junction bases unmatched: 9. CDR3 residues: CASSHTSQGAHYGYTF. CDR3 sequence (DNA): TGTGCCAGCAGCCATACCTCTCAGGGGGCTCACTATGGCTACACCTTC.

The CDR3 nucleotides are TGCGCCAGCAGCTTGGTGGGGGGGGTGGCCACTGAAGCTTTCTTT. This gives the protein CASSLVGGVATEAFF. The rearrangement joins TRBV5-1 to TRBJ1-1; D may be TRBD1 (5 bases). CDR3 length equals 15 residues. Trimming pared 0 bases from V and 4 bases from J, leaving 13 bases between. Germline CDR1 SGHRS, CDR2 YFSETQ.

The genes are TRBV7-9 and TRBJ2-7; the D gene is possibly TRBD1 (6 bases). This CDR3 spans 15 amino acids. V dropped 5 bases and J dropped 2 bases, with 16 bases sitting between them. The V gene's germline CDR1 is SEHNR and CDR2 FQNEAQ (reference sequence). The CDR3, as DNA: TGTGCCAGCAGCCCTGTGACAGGCAGTACCTACGAGCAGTACTTC. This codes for CASSPVTGSTYEQYF.

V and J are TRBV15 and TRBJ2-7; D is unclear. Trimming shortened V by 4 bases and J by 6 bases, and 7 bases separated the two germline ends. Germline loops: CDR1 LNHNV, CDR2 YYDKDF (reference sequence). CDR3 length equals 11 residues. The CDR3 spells CATSKSLEQYF. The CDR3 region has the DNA TGTGCCACCAGCAAGAGTCTCGAGCAGTACTTC.

As DNA, the CDR3 is TGCGCCAGCAGCCAAGACAGGACTAACTATGGCTACACCTTC. Translation: CASSQDRTNYGYTF. V is TRBV4-1 and J is TRBJ1-2; D ambiguous. The CDR3 is 14 amino acids. Trimming left V 0 bases short and J 0 bases short, with 5 bases between. Germline CDR1 MGHRA, CDR2 YSYEKL.

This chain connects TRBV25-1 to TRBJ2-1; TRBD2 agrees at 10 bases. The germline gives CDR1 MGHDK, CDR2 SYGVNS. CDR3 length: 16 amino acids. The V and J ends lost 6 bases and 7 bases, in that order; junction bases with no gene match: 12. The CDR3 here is CASRERTSGEVNEQFF. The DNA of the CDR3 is TGTGCCAGCAGGGAACGGACTAGCGGTGAGGTGAATGAGCAGTTCTTC.

The chain's CDR3 is CASRQGQEKLFF. CDR3 DNA sequence: TGTGCCAGTCGACAGGGACAAGAAAAACTGTTTTTT. The gene calls are TRBV19 and TRBJ1-4; 7 nucleotides align to TRBD1. Germline V lookup: CDR1 LNHDA, CDR2 SQIVND (reference sequence). V lost 8 bases and J lost 8; bases outside the gene matches: 5. This CDR3 is built from 12 residues.

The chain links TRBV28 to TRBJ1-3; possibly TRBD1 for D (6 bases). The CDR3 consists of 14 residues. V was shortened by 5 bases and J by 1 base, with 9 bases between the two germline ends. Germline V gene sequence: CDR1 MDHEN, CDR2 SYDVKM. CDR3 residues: CASSKTGSGNTIYF. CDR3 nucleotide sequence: TGTGCCAGCAGTAAAACAGGGTCTGGAAACACCATATATTTT.

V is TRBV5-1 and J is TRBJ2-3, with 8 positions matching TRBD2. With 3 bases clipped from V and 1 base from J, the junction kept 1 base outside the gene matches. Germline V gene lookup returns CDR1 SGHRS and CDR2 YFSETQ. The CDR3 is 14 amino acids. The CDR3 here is CASSSGGRTDTQYF. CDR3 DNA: TGCGCCAGCAGCTCGGGAGGGCGCACAGATACGCAGTATTTT.

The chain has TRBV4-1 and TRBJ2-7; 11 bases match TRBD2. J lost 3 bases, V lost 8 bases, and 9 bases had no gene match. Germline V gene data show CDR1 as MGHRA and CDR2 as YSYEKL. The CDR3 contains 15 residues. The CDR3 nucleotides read TGCGCCAGCGGACGACTAGCGGGGATGAGCTACGAGCAGTACTTC. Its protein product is CASGRLAGMSYEQYF.

The CDR3 loop is CASSPISGVIGRELFF. The CDR3 coding sequence is TGTGCCAGCAGTCCCATAAGCGGGGTAATCGGGCGGGAGCTGTTTTTT. The chain recombines TRBV28 with TRBJ2-2; 7 bases are shared with TRBD2. The J segment lost 9 bases and the V segment lost 5 bases, leaving 15 bases of the junction unmatched. Germline CDR1 reads MDHEN; CDR2 reads SYDVKM. This CDR3 spans 16 amino acids.

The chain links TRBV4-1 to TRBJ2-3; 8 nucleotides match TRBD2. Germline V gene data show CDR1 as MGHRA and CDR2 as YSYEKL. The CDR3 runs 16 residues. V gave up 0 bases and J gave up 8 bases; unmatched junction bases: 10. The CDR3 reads CASSQELAAPTFTQYF. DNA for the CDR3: TGCGCCAGCAGCCAAGAACTAGCGGCCCCTACGTTTACGCAGTATTTT.

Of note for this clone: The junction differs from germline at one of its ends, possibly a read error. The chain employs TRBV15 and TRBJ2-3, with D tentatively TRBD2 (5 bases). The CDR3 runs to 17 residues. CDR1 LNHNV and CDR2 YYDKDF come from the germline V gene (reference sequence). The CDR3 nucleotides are TGTGTCACCAGCAGAGATCATTCGCGAGCGGGCACAGATACGCAGTATTTT. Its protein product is CVTSRDHSRAGTDTQYF.

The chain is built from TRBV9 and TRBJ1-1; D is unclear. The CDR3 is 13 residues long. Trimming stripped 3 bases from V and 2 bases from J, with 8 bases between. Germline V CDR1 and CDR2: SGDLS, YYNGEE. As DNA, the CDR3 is TGTGCCAGCAGCGATTTTGGCAACACTGAAGCTTTCTTT. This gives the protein CASSDFGNTEAFF.

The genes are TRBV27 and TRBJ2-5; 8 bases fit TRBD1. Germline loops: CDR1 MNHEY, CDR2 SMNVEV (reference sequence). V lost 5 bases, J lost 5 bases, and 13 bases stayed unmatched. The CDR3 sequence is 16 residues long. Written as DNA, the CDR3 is TGTGCCAGCAGTATCTCTCTTCAGGACAGGGATGAGACCCAGTACTTC. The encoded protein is CASSISLQDRDETQYF.